The present T cell receptor (beta chain) was sequenced within a study of monozygotic twins with inflammatory bowel disease (dated by TCRdb to about 2019). Background for the entire study: The full study comprised around 30 monozygotic twin pairs: nine German pairs (four IBD-concordant, five IBD-discordant) and 19 IBD-discordant Danish pairs. Each individual had, on average, about 151 000 unique TCRalpha sequences and 181 000 unique TCRbeta sequences available for analysis. Within discordant pairs, disease-associated traits were sought mainly by comparing IBD patients with their genetically identical healthy co-twins. Here is what the overall study found, with its caveats: Because patients were on differing immunosuppressive treatments, the repertoires may have picked up extra background noise and inter-individual variability. No single strong signal or clonotype linked to IBD turned up in the results, so the idea that one exists was not supported. Fewer clonotypes were shared with other individuals by IBD patients than by healthy twins, most markedly in patients showing signs of disease activity. Concordant and discordant twins showed no difference in repertoire similarity, possibly because of limited statistical power. Different T cell subtypes could not be distinguished in the analysis. IBD patients had lower TCRbeta repertoire diversity, measured by the inverse Simpson index, than their healthy co-twins.

Library generation was performed with 5' RACE. For each TCR library, around 3,500 ng of total RNA was used. cDNA was synthesized with SMARTScribe reverse transcriptase in eight separate reactions per sample. During cDNA synthesis, unique molecular identifiers containing a 6-nucleotide sample barcode were introduced by template switching. Two nested PCRs of roughly 16 and 10 cycles amplified the TCRalpha and TCRbeta cDNA, and bead purification followed each PCR. Before amplification, cDNA was treated with uracil DNA-glycosylase and purified using the QIAquick PCR purification kit. The second PCR added Illumina TruSeq-compatible adapters along with sample-specific barcodes. Library quality and concentration were assessed using TapeStation and Qubit, and 4.5 to 6.5 ng of each library was pooled. Sequencing of pooled libraries was carried out on an Illumina HiSeq2500 single-index Rapid Run using 2 x 100 bp reads and custom sequencing primers. In the original analysis: PCR and sequencing errors were corrected by UMI-based consensus assembly using MiGEC version 1.2.6. MiXCR version 2.1.1 handled V(D)J alignment, clonotype assembly and CDR3 extraction. To normalise gene usage, clonotype sharing and MAIT/NKT TCR abundance, the analysis used the top 1000, 10 000 and 20 000 clonotypes per sample. Diversity was computed as the inverse Simpson index with the vegan R package after downsampling to 27 000 UMIs. Paired Mann-Whitney U tests were applied to discordant twin pairs, with Benjamini-Hochberg correction for multiple testing. After the reads were reprocessed by TCRdb, one entry was made per CDR3 protein sequence, with no DNA. In this record, the V and J calls reflect TCRdb's handling and not the investigators' own analysis. The sample's clone listing holds about 350,000 distinct CDR3 sequences. Around 2% of the sample is taken by the ten largest.

Including the terminal cysteine and phenylalanine, the CDR3 comprises 18 residues. This entry has no DNA. The germline V gene (reference sequence) sets CDR1 to LGHDT and CDR2 to YNNKEL. Of note for this clonotype: Its antigen is currently not known.

From each donor, a roughly 2.5 ml peripheral blood sample was collected into PAXgene tubes and stored at -80 degrees C. Without T cell sorting, total RNA was isolated from whole blood using the PAXgene blood miRNA kit on an automated QIAcube. Peripheral blood from monozygotic twin pairs who were concordant or discordant for inflammatory bowel disease underwent deep TCRalpha and TCRbeta repertoire profiling using unique molecular barcoding. Smoking habits were recorded for all twin pairs, with individuals classified as current, former or never smokers. The sequencing input was blood. This sequence was found in a human donor with ulcerative colitis or Crohn's disease, or a healthy co-twin of an affected twin (not recorded which). This chain joins TRBV3-1 to TRBJ2-7; TCRdb outputs TRBD2, but without DNA this stays unchecked. The CDR3 loop reads CASSQDKLVQASSSEQYF.